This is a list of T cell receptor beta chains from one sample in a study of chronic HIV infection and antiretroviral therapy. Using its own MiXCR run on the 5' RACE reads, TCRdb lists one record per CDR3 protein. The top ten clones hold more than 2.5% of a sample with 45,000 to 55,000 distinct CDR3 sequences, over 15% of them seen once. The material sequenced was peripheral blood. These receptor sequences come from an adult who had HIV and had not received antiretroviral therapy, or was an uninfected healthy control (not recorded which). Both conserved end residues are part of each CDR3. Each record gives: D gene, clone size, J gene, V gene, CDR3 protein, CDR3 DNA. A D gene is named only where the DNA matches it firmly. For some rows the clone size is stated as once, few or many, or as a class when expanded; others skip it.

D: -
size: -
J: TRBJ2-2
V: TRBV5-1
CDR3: CASSLQAGKTGELFF
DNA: TGCGCCAGCAGCCTCCAGGCAGGGAAGACCGGGGAGCTGTTTTTT

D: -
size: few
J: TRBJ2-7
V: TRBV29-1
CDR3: CSVVVTSIYEQYF
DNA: TGCAGCGTTGTTGTGACTTCAATCTACGAGCAGTACTTC

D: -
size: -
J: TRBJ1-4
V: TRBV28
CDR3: CASGELGKLFF
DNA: TGTGCCAGCGGAGAACTCGGAAAACTGTTTTTT

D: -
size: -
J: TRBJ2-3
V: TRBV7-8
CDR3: CASSLLGTQADTQYF
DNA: TGTGCCAGCAGCTTACTGGGAACCCAGGCCGATACGCAGTATTTT

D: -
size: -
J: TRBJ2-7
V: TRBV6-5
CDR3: CASSYAERQSYEQYF
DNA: TGTGCCAGCAGTTATGCTGAACGGCAGTCCTACGAGCAGTACTTC

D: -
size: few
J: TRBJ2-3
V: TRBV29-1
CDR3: CSVASGAQYF
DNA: TGCAGCGTTGCATCGGGGGCGCAGTATTTT

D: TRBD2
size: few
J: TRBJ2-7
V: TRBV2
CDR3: CASRAGLAAYEQYF
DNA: TGTGCCAGCAGGGCGGGACTAGCAGCCTACGAGCAGTACTTC

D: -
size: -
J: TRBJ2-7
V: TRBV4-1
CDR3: CASSQVGSGPRF
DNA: TGCGCCAGCAGCCAAGTTGGATCGGGGCCGCGTTTC

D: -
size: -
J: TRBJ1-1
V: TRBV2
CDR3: CASSEGVLNTEAFF
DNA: TGTGCGAGCAGTGAAGGGGTCCTGAACACTGAAGCTTTCTTT

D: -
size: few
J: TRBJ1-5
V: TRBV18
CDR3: CASSPQYSNQPQHF
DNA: TGTGCCAGCTCACCACAGTATAGCAATCAGCCCCAGCATTTT

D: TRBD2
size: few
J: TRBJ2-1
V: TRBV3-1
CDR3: CASSHLGLAGDYEQFF
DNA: TGTGCCAGCAGCCACCTGGGACTAGCGGGAGACTATGAGCAGTTCTTC

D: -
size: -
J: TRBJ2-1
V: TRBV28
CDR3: CASSPDRPYNEQFF
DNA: TGTGCCAGCAGCCCTGACAGGCCCTACAATGAGCAGTTCTTC

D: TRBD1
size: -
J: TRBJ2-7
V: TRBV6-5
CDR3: CASSYSTGGYEQYF
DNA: TGTGCCAGCAGTTACTCGACAGGGGGCTACGAGCAGTACTTC

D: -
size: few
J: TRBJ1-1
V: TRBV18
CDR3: CASSPNGVRNAEAFF
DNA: TGTGCCAGCTCACCAAATGGGGTAAGGAATGCTGAAGCTTTCTTT

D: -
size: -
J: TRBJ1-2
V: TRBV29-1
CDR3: CSVEGHTNYGYTF
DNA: TGCAGCGTTGAGGGGCACACTAACTATGGCTACACCTTC

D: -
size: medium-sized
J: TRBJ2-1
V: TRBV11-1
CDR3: CASSLLLAAYNEQFF
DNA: TGTGCCAGCAGCTTACTTTTGGCAGCTTACAATGAGCAGTTCTTC

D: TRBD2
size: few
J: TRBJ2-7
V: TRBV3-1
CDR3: CASSQAILSPSGKPYEQYF
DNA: TGTGCCAGCAGCCAAGCCATATTATCCCCTAGCGGGAAGCCCTACGAGCAGTACTTC

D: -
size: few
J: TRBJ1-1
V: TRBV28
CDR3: CASSPLDRLLATEAFF
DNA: TGTGCCAGCAGTCCGCTTGACAGACTCTTGGCCACTGAAGCTTTCTTT

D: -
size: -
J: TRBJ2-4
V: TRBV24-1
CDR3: CATSDSEPGPQNIQYF
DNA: TGTGCCACCAGTGATTCTGAGCCGGGACCACAAAACATTCAGTACTTC

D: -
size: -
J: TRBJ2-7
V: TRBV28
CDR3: CASNGGPYEQYF
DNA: TGTGCCAGCAATGGGGGGCCCTACGAGCAGTACTTC

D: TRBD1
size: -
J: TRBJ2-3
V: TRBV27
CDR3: CASRRRPGQGTDTQYF
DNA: TGTGCCAGCAGGAGACGACCGGGACAGGGCACAGATACGCAGTATTTT

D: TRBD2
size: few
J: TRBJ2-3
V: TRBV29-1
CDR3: CSVVPVLAGVGDTQYF
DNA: TGCAGCGTCGTTCCGGTACTAGCGGGAGTCGGAGATACGCAGTATTTT

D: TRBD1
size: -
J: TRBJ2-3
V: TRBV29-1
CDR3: CSVKPGQGTDTQYF
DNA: TGCAGCGTTAAACCGGGACAGGGAACAGATACGCAGTATTTT

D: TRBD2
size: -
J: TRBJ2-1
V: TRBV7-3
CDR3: CASSPYAGDTYNEQFF
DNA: TGTGCCAGCAGCCCTTACGCGGGAGACACCTACAATGAGCAGTTCTTC

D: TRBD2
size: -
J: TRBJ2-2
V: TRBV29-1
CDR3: CSSGGTAGELFF
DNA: TGCAGCTCGGGGGGAACGGCCGGGGAGCTGTTTTTT

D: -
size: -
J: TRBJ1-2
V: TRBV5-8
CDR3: CASSLVGVNYGYTF
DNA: TGTGCCAGCAGCTTGGTCGGGGTCAACTATGGCTACACCTTC

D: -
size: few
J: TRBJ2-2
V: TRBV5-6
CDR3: CASSTDTQPYTGELFF
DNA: TGTGCCAGCAGCACAGACACTCAACCCTACACCGGGGAGCTGTTTTTT

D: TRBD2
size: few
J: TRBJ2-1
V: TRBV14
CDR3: CASSLWTSGSNEQFF
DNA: TGTGCCAGCAGCCTATGGACTAGCGGGAGCAATGAGCAGTTCTTC

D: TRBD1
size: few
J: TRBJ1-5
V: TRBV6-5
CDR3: CASSYGTGSNQPQHF
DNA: TGTGCCAGCAGTTACGGGACAGGGAGCAATCAGCCCCAGCATTTT

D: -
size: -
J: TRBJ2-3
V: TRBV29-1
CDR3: CSAPPGRAGPPDTQYF
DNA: TGCAGCGCTCCGCCCGGCCGGGCAGGACCCCCAGATACGCAGTATTTT

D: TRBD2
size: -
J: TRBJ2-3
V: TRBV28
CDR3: CASSSAPSSGRPDTQYF
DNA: TGTGCCAGCAGTTCCGCGCCCTCTAGCGGGAGGCCAGATACGCAGTATTTT

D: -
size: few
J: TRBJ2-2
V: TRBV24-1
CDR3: CATSDTGELFF
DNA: TGTGCCACCAGTGACACCGGGGAGCTGTTTTTT